This T cell receptor (beta chain) was identified during a study of blood T cell repertoires in COVID-19. The wider study: PBMCs, B-cell-depleted T cells, or T cells were the source of the cDNA or gDNA that made up the material.

The V gene lost 2 bases and the J gene lost 6 bases, with 4 bases spanning the gap. CDR1 SGDLS and CDR2 YYNGEE come from the germline V gene. The CDR3 contains 11 residues. Data came from immunoSEQ multiplex PCR; TCRdb stores just in-frame clones and leaves some out. This table has approximately 240,000 clones, approximately 83% appearing once. Source material: peripheral blood. This rearrangement joins TRBV9 to TRBJ2-3; D remains ambiguous. This TCR derives from a woman aged 25 to 39 who had recovered from COVID-19. CDR3 bases: TGTGCCAGCAGCGTCGGGGATACGCAGTATTTT. Residues: CASSVGDTQYF.